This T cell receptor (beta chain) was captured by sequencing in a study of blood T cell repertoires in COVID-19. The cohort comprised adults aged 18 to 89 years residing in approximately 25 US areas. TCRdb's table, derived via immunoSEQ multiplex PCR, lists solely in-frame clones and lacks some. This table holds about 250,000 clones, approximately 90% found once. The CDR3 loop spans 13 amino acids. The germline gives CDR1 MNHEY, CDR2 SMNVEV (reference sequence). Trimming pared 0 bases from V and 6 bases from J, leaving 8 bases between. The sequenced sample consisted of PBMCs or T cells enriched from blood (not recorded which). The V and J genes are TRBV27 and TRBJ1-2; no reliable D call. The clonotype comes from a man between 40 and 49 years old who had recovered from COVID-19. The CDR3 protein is CASSLSAGNGYTF. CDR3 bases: TGTGCCAGCAGTTTATCAGCCGGGAATGGCTACACCTTC.